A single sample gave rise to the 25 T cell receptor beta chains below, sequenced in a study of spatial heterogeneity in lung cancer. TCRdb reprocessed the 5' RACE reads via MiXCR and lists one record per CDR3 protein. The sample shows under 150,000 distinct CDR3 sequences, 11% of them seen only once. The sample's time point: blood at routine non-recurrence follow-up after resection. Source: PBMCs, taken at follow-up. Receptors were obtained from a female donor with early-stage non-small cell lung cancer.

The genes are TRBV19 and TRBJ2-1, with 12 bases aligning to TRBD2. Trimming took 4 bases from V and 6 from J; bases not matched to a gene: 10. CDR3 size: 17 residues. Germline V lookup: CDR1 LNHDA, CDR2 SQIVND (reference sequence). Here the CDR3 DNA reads TGTGCCAGTAGTAAACCGGGACTAGCGGGCCCGGTCAATGAGCAGTTCTTC. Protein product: CASSKPGLAGPVNEQFF. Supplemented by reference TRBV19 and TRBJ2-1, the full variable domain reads DGGITQSPKYLFRKEGQNVTLSCEQNLNHDAMYWYRQDPGQGLRLIYYSQIVNDFQKGDIAEGYSVSREKKESFPLTVTSAQKNPTAFYLCASSKPGLAGPVNEQFFGPGTRLTVL.

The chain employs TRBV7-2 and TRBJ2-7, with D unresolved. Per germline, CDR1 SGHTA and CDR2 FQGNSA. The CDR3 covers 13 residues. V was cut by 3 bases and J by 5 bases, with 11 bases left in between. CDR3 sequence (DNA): TGTGCCAGCAGCTTGTCCCTTGATCACGAGCAGTACGTC. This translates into CASSLSLDHEQYV.

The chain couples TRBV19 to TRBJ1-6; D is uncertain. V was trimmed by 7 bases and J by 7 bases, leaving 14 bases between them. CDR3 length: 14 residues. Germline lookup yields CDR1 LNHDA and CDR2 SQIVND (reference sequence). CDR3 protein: CASKRHGENSPLHF. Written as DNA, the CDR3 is TGTGCCAGTAAACGACACGGTGAAAATTCACCCCTCCACTTT. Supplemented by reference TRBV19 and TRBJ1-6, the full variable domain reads DGGITQSPKYLFRKEGQNVTLSCEQNLNHDAMYWYRQDPGQGLRLIYYSQIVNDFQKGDIAEGYSVSREKKESFPLTVTSAQKNPTAFYLCASKRHGENSPLHFGNGTRLTVT.

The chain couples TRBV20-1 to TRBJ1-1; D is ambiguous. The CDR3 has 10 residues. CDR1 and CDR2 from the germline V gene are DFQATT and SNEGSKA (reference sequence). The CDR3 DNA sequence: TGCAGCGCCCTTGCAGCTGAAGCTTTCTTT. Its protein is CSALAAEAFF.

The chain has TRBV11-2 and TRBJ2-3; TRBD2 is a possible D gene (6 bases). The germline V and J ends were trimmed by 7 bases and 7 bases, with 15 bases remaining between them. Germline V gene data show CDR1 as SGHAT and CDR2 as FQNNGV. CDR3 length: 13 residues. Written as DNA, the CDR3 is TGTGCCAGCACCCGAATCGGCGGGAATACGCAGTATTTT. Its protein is CASTRIGGNTQYF. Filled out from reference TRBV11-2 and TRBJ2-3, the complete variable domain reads EAGVAQSPRYKIIEKRQSVAFWCNPISGHATLYWYQQILGQGPKLLIQFQNNGVVDDSQLPKDRFSAERLKGVDSTLKIQPAKLEDSAVYLCASTRIGGNTQYFGPGTRLTVL.

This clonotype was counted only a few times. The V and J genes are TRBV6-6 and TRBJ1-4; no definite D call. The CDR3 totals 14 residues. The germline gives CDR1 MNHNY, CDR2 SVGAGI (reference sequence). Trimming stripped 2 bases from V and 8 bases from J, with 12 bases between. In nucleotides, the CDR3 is TGTGCCAGCAGTTACGGTGGGGAGGAGGAAAAACTGTTTTTT. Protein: CASSYGGEEEKLFF.

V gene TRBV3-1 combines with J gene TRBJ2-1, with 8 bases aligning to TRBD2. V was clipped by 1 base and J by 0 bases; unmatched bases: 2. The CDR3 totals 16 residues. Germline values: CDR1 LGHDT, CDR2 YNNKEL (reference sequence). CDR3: CASSQASGSSYNEQFF. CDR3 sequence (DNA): TGTGCCAGCAGCCAAGCCAGCGGGAGCTCCTACAATGAGCAGTTCTTC.

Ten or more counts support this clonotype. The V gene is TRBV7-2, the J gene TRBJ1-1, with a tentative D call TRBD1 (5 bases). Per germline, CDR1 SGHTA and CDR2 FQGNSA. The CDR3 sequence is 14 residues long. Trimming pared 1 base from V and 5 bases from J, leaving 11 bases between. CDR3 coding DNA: TGTGCCAGCAGCTTAGGGGCAGGGTCAACTGAAGCTTTCTTT. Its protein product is CASSLGAGSTEAFF.

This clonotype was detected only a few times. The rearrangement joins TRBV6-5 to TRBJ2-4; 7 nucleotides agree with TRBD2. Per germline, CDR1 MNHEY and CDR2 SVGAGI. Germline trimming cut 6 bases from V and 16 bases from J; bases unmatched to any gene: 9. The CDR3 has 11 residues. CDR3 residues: CASSGEGKRYF. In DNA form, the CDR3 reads TGTGCCAGCAGCGGGGAGGGCAAACGATACTTC.

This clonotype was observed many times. In DNA form, the CDR3 reads TGCAGTGCTAGATCCACAGGGTATGATTCACCCCTCCACTTT. Encoded protein: CSARSTGYDSPLHF. The J gene is TRBJ1-6, the V gene TRBV20-1; possible D gene TRBD1, 6 bases. CDR3 length equals 14 residues. V lost 2 bases to trimming and J lost 8 bases, with 13 bases between them. Germline V gene data show CDR1 as DFQATT and CDR2 as SNEGSKA (reference sequence).

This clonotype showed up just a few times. CDR3 residues: CASSPQGQGRNEQYV. CDR3 DNA sequence: TGTGCCAGCAGCCCACAAGGCCAGGGGCGAAACGAGCAGTACGTC. The chain has TRBV7-9 and TRBJ2-7; a weak D match, TRBD1 (6 bases). Per germline, CDR1 SEHNR and CDR2 FQNEAQ (reference sequence). The CDR3 has 15 residues. The V and J ends lost 5 bases and 5 bases respectively, with 19 bases between them.

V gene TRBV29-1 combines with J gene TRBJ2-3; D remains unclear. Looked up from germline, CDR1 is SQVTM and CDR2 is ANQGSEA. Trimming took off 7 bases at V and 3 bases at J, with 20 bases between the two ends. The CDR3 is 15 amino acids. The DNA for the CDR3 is TGCAGCGGCGGACGAGTGGGAAGAGAAACAGATACGCAGTATTTT. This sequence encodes CSGGRVGRETDTQYF.

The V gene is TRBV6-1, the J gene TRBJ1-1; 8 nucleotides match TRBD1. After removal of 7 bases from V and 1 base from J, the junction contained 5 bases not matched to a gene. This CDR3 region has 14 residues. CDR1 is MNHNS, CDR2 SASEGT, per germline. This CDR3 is CASITGTGNTEAFF. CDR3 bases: TGTGCCAGCATCACCGGGACAGGGAACACTGAAGCTTTCTTT.

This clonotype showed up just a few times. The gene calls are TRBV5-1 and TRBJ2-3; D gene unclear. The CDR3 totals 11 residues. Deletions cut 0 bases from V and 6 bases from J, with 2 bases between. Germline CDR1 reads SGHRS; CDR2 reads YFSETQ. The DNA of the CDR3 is TGCGCCAGCAGCTTGGGGGATACGCAGTATTTT. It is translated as CASSLGDTQYF.

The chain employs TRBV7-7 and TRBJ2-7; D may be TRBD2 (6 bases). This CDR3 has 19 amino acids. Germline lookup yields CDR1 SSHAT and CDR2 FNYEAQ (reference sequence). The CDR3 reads CASSSPLPQTGTHTYEQYV. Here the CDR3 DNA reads TGTGCTAGCAGCTCCCCATTACCCCAGACCGGGACTCACACCTACGAGCAGTACGTC.

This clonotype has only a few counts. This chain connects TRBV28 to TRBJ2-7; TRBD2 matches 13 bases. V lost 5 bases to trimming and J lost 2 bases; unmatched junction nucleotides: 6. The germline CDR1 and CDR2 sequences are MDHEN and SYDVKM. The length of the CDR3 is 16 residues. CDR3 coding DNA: TGTGCCAGCAGTCAACCCGGGACTAGCGGGACCTACGAGCAGTACTTC. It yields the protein CASSQPGTSGTYEQYF.

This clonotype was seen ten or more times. CDR3 protein: CAWSVLSRGASPLHF. The CDR3, as DNA: TGTGCCTGGAGTGTACTGAGTCGGGGTGCTTCACCCCTCCACTTT. The chain recombines TRBV30 with TRBJ1-6; no firm D call. Trimming cost V 0 bases and J 9 bases, with 15 bases left between them. Germline-derived CDR1 and CDR2 are GTSNPN and SVGIG (reference sequence). The CDR3 has 15 amino acids.

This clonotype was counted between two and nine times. The CDR3 DNA sequence: TGCAGTGCTAGACCACACGCAGGGTCCACTGAAGCTTTCTTT. Protein: CSARPHAGSTEAFF. The rearrangement joins TRBV20-1 to TRBJ1-1, with D possibly matching TRBD1 (5 bases). Looked up from germline, CDR1 is DFQATT and CDR2 is SNEGSKA (reference sequence). CDR3 length: 14 residues. With 2 bases removed from V and 4 bases from J, the gap between germline ends came to 14 bases.

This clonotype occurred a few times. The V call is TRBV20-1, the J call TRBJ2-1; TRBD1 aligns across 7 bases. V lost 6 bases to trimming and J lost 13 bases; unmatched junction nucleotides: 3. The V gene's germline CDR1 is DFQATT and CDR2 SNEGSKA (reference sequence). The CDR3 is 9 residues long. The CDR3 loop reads CSADREQFF. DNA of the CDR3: TGCAGTGCCGACAGGGAACAGTTCTTC.

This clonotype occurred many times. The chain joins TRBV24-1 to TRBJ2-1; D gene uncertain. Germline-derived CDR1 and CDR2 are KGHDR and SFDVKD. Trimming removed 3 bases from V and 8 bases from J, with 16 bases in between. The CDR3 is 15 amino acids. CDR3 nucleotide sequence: TGTGCCACCAGTGATAATAGGGCCAATAAGGATGAGCAGTTCTTC. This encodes CATSDNRANKDEQFF.

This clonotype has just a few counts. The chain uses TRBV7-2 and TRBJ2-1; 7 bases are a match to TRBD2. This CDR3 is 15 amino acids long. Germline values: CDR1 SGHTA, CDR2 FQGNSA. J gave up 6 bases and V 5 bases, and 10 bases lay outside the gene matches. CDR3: CASSLGLVVGNEQFF. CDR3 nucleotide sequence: TGTGCCAGCAGCCTAGGACTAGTAGTAGGCAATGAGCAGTTCTTC.

CDR3 sequence: CASSYSGEITDTQYF. CDR3 in DNA: TGTGCCAGCAGTTACTCGGGGGAAATCACAGATACGCAGTATTTT. The V gene is TRBV6-5, the J gene TRBJ2-3; perhaps D is TRBD1 or TRBD2 (5 bases each). Between the trimmed V and J ends, which lost 0 bases and 2 bases, there was a span of 9 bases. This CDR3 is built from 15 residues. CDR1 and CDR2 from the germline V gene are MNHEY and SVGAGI.

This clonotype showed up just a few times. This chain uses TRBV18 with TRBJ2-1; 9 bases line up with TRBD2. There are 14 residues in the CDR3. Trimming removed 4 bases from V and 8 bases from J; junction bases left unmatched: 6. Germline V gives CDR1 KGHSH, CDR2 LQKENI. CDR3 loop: CASSQASGIDEQFF. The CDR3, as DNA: TGTGCCAGCTCACAGGCTAGCGGGATCGATGAGCAGTTCTTC. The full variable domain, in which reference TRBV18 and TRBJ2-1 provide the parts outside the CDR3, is NAGVMQNPRHLVRRRGQEARLRCSPMKGHSHVYWYRQLPEEGLKFMVYLQKENIIDESGMPKERFSAEFPKEGPSILRIQQVVRGDSAAYFCASSQASGIDEQFFGPGTRLTVL.

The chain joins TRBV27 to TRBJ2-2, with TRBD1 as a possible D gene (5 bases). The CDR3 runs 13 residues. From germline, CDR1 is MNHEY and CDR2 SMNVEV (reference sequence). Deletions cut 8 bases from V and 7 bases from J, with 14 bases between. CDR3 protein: CASGALDHGELFF. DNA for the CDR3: TGTGCCAGCGGGGCGCTGGACCACGGGGAGCTGTTTTTT.

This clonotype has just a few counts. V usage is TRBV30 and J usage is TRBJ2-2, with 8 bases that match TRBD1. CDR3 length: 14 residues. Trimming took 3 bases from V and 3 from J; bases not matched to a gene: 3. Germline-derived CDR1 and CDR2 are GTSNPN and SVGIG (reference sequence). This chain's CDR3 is CAWRGQGYTGELFF. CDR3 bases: TGTGCCTGGAGAGGACAGGGATACACCGGGGAGCTGTTTTTT. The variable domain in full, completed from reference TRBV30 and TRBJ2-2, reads SQTIHQWPATLVQPVGSPLSLECTVEGTSNPNLYWYRQAAGRGLQLLFYSVGIGQISSEVPQNLSASRPQDRQFILSSKKLLLSDSGFYLCAWRGQGYTGELFFGEGSRLTVL.